This is a list of T cell receptor beta chains from one sample in a study of PD-1 blockade in classical Hodgkin lymphoma. Libraries were prepared by immunoSEQ multiplex PCR; TCRdb keeps only in-frame clonotypes and omits some of them. The table has 50,000 or so clones, nearly 90% seen once. The input for sequencing was peripheral blood mononuclear cells (PBMCs), taken before the fourth cycle of nivolumab. These receptors all stem from a human donor with classical Hodgkin lymphoma. Each CDR3 is given with its conserved first and last residue. The D gene is left open where the match is weak. The size entry is marked missing in some rows and otherwise reads once, few, many or a size class.

clone size	D gene	V gene	J gene	CDR3 DNA	CDR3 protein
NA	TRBD1	TRBV30	TRBJ1-5	TGTGCCTGGAGGATCGCAGGGGGCAGAGGAAGCAATCAGCCCCAGCATTTT	CAWRIAGGRGSNQPQHF
NA	NA	TRBV14	TRBJ1-2	TGTGCCAGCAGCCAAGGGGGTCCCTATGGCTACACCTTC	CASSQGGPYGYTF
once	NA	TRBV5-1	TRBJ2-5	TGCGCCAGCAGCTTGACTCAGGAGACCCAGTACTTC	CASSLTQETQYF
NA	NA	TRBV19	TRBJ2-5	TGTGCCAGTAGAGCTAGTGGGAGTGGAAAGACCCAGTACTTC	CASRASGSGKTQYF
NA	NA	TRBV18	TRBJ1-2	TGTGCCAGCTCACCAAGCACAGGGTATGGCTACACCTTC	CASSPSTGYGYTF
NA	TRBD1	TRBV30	TRBJ1-4	TGTGCCATGACAGGGGGCGTCGGTGAAAAACTGTTTTTT	CAMTGGVGEKLFF
NA	NA	TRBV5-6	TRBJ1-2	TGTGCCAGCAGCATCCAGGACAGAGCTAACTATGGCTACACCTTC	CASSIQDRANYGYTF
NA	TRBD2	TRBV5-1	TRBJ2-7	TGCGCCAGCAGTCGTATGGCCCAGCGGGAGTACGAGCAGTACTTC	CASSRMAQREYEQYF
NA	TRBD2	TRBV9	TRBJ2-5	TGTGCCAGCAGCCCAGGACTAGCGGGAGCTGAGACCCAGTACTTC	CASSPGLAGAETQYF
NA	NA	TRBV27	TRBJ2-7	TGTGCCAGTAGACCGGGACAAGCCTACGAGCAGTACTTC	CASRPGQAYEQYF
NA	NA	TRBV5-1	TRBJ2-7	TGCGCCAGCAGCTTGGAGGGTAGCTCCTACGAGCAGTACTTC	CASSLEGSSYEQYF
few	NA	TRBV6-1	TRBJ1-2	TGTGCCAGCAGTGTTGGGTTCACCCTTCGGGACTATGGCTACACCTTC	CASSVGFTLRDYGYTF
NA	NA	TRBV6-4	TRBJ2-7	TGTGCCAGCACCCACGAGGTTTTCTACGAGCAGTACTTC	CASTHEVFYEQYF
NA	NA	TRBV5-1	TRBJ2-4	TGCGCCAGCAGCTCCTCGGTCACAAACATTCAGTACTTC	CASSSSVTNIQYF
NA	NA	TRBV9	TRBJ2-5	TGTGCCAGCAGCGTAGGGATGGTCAGTCAAGAGACCCAGTACTTC	CASSVGMVSQETQYF
NA	TRBD1	TRBV29-1	TRBJ2-7	TGCAGCGCCGGGGACAGGGGAAGAAGCGAGCAGTACTTC	CSAGDRGRSEQYF
NA	NA	TRBV11-3	TRBJ2-5	TGTGCCAGCAGCCCGGGACGTAAACACCCCGAGACCCAGTACTTC	CASSPGRKHPETQYF
NA	NA	TRBV9	TRBJ1-5	TGTGCCAGCAGCGTTGAGGGTGTCGGTCAGCCCCAGCATTTT	CASSVEGVGQPQHF
NA	NA	TRBV28	TRBJ2-4	TGTGCCAGCGGGCTAGGGGGGACCAAAAACATTCAGTACTTC	CASGLGGTKNIQYF
NA	TRBD2	TRBV9	TRBJ2-1	TGTGCCAGCAGCGATCATAGCGGGAGCCCTTCCTACAATGAGCAGTTCTTC	CASSDHSGSPSYNEQFF